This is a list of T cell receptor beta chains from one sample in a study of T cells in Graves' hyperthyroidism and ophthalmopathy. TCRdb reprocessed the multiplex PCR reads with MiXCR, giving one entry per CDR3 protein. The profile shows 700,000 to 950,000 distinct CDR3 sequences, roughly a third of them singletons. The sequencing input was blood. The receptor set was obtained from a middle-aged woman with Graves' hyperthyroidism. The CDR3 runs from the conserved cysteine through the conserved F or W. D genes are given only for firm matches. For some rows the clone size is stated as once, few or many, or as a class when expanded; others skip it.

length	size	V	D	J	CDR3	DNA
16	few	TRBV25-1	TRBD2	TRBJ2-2	CASSATGTSVPGELFF	TGTGCCAGCAGTGCGACCGGGACTAGCGTCCCCGGGGAGCTGTTTTTT
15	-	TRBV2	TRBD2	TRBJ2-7	CASTSGSGSGNEQYF	TGTGCCAGCACCTCGGGGAGCGGGAGTGGCAACGAGCAGTACTTC
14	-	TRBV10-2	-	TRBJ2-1	CASGIGGTYNEQFF	TGCGCCAGCGGGATTGGAGGCACCTACAATGAGCAGTTCTTC
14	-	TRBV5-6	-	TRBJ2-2	CASSLTLETGELFF	TGTGCCAGCAGCCTGACCCTAGAAACCGGGGAGCTGTTTTTT
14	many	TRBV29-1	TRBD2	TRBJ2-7	CSVVGAGTSYEQYF	TGCAGCGTTGTAGGAGCGGGGACCTCCTACGAGCAGTACTTC
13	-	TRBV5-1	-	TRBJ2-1	CASGNSRNAEQFF	TGCGCCAGCGGAAATAGCAGGAACGCGGAGCAGTTCTTC
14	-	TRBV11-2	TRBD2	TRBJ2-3	CASDASGSTDTQYF	TGTGCCAGCGATGCTAGCGGGAGCACAGATACGCAGTATTTT
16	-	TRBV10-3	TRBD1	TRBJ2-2	CAISGRDSKNTGELFF	TGTGCCATCTCCGGCCGGGACAGTAAGAACACCGGGGAGCTGTTTTTT
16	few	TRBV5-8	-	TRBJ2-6	CASSWGPSSGANVLTF	TGTGCCAGCAGCTGGGGACCTAGCTCTGGGGCCAACGTCCTGACTTTC
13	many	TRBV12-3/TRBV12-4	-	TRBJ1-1	CASSLEGMTEAFF	TGTGCCAGCAGTTTAGAGGGTATGACTGAAGCTTTCTTT
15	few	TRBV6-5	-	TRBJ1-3	CASNTALGSGNTIYF	TGTGCCAGCAATACAGCCCTGGGATCTGGAAACACCATATATTTT
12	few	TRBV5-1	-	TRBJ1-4	CATKGTNEKLFF	TGCGCCACAAAAGGAACTAATGAAAAACTGTTTTTT
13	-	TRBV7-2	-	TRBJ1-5	CASSPGGEETQHF	TGTGCCAGCAGCCCCGGTGGTGAGGAGACCCAGCATTTT
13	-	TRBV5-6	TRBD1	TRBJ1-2	CASSLLTGSGYTF	TGTGCCAGCAGCTTGTTGACAGGGTCTGGCTACACCTTC
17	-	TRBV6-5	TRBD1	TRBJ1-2	CASSEVGTGGLLEGYTF	TGTGCCAGCAGTGAAGTTGGGACAGGGGGCCTCCTGGAAGGCTACACCTTC
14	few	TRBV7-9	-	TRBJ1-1	CASSQDLGDDEAFF	TGTGCCAGCAGCCAAGATCTGGGGGACGATGAAGCTTTCTTT
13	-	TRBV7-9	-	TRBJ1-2	CASSSMGTYGYTF	TGTGCCAGCTCCTCCATGGGAACCTATGGCTACACCTTC
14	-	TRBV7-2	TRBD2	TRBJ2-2	CASSLGTRGRELFF	TGTGCCAGCAGCCTGGGGACTAGAGGACGTGAGCTGTTTTTT
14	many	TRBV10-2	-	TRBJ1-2	CASSESTHNYGYTF	TGCGCCAGCAGTGAGTCGACTCATAACTATGGCTACACCTTC
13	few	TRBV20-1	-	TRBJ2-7	CSASSRPAYEQYF	TGCAGTGCTAGCTCGAGACCAGCCTACGAGCAGTACTTC
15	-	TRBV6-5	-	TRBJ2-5	CASSYLGNYQETQYF	TGTGCCAGCAGTTACCTCGGGAATTACCAAGAGACCCAGTACTTC
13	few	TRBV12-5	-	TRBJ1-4	CASGFPGNEKLFF	TGTGCTAGTGGTTTTCCGGGTAATGAAAAACTGTTTTTT
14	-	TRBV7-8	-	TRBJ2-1	CASSLAMTRHEQFF	TGTGCCAGCAGCTTAGCGATGACTAGACATGAGCAGTTCTTC
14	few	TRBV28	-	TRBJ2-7	CASGTGTPFGEQYF	TGTGCCAGCGGCACCGGGACACCTTTCGGCGAGCAGTACTTC
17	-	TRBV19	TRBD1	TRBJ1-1	CASSTPPGQGWGQEAFF	TGTGCCAGTAGTACACCACCGGGACAGGGTTGGGGACAAGAAGCTTTCTTT
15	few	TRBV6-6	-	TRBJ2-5	CASSYLGRDQETQYF	TGTGCCAGCAGTTACTTGGGACGGGACCAAGAGACCCAGTACTTC
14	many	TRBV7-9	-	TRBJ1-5	CASSLVAENQPQHF	TGTGCCAGCAGCTTAGTTGCGGAGAATCAGCCCCAGCATTTT
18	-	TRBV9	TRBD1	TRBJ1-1	CASSPRVLQGEANTEAFF	TGTGCCAGCTCACCAAGGGTTCTGCAGGGGGAGGCGAACACTGAAGCTTTCTTT
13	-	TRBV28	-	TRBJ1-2	CASSTQGIYGYTF	TGTGCCAGCAGTACTCAGGGGATTTATGGCTACACCTTC
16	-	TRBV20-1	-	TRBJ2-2	CSARDTREANTRELFF	TGCAGTGCTAGAGATACAAGAGAAGCTAACACGAGGGAGCTGTTTTTT
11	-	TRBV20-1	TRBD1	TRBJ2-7	CRGQGYNEQYF	TGCAGGGGACAGGGGTACAATGAGCAGTACTTC
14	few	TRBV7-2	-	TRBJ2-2	CASSRDGGTGELFF	TGTGCCAGCAGTCGGGATGGCGGTACCGGGGAGCTGTTTTTT
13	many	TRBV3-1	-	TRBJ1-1	CASSQRANTEAFF	TGTGCCAGTAGCCAGCGGGCAAACACTGAAGCTTTCTTT
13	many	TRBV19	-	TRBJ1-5	CASTVGEHQPQHF	TGTGCCAGTACAGTGGGGGAGCACCAGCCCCAGCATTTT
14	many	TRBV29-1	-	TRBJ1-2	CSVESLVTGYGYTF	TGCAGCGTTGAGAGTCTGGTGACAGGCTATGGCTACACCTTC
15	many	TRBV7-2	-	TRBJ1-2	CASSLAGGGGYGYTF	TGTGCCAGCAGCTTAGCTGGGGGCGGCGGATATGGCTACACCTTC
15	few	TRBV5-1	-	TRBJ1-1	CASSSGATAFTEAFF	TGCGCCAGCAGCTCGGGGGCAACAGCGTTCACTGAAGCTTTCTTT
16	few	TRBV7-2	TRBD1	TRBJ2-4	CASSLAGDRASNIQYF	TGTGCCAGCAGCTTAGCGGGGGACAGGGCCTCAAACATTCAGTACTTC
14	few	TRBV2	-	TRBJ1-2	CASTLQATNYGYTF	TGTGCCAGCACCCTCCAGGCCACTAACTATGGCTACACCTTC
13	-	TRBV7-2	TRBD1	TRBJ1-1	CASSAGQLTKAFF	TGTGCCAGCAGCGCGGGACAGCTAACTAAAGCTTTCTTT
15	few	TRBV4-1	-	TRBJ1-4	CASSQGFVINEKLFF	TGCGCCAGCAGCCAAGGATTTGTGATAAACGAAAAACTGTTTTTT
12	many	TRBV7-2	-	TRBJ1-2	CASSLSTNGYTF	TGTGCCAGCAGCCTTTCGACAAACGGCTACACCTTC
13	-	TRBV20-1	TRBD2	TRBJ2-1	CSASPGLAGEQFF	TGCAGTGCTAGTCCCGGACTAGCTGGTGAGCAGTTCTTC
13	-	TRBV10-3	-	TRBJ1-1	CASSFIRSTEAFF	TGTGCCAGCAGTTTCATCAGAAGCACTGAAGCTTTCTTT
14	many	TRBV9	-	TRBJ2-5	CASSVRGAVETQYF	TGTGCCAGCAGCGTACGGGGTGCAGTAGAGACCCAGTACTTC
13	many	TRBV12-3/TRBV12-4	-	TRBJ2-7	CASTTWAEYEQYF	TGTGCCAGCACCACTTGGGCGGAATACGAGCAGTACTTC
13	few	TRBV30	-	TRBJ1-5	CAWSLAGDQPQHF	TGTGCCTGGAGTCTGGCAGGGGATCAGCCCCAGCATTTT
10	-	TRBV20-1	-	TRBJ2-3	CSADEDTQYF	TGCAGTGCTGACGAGGATACGCAGTATTTT
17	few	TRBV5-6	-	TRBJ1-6	CASSSGQKSSYNSPLHF	TGTGCCAGCAGTTCAGGACAGAAGAGCTCCTATAATTCACCCCTCCACTTT
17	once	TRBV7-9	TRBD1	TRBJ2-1	CASSAGQGRRLYNEQFF	TGTGCCAGCAGCGCAGGACAGGGGCGTAGACTTTACAATGAGCAGTTCTTC
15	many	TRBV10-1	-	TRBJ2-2	CASSRGAENTGELFF	TGCGCCAGCAGTCGGGGAGCAGAGAACACCGGGGAGCTGTTTTTT
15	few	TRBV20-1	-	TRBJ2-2	CSASYVAPNTGELFF	TGCAGTGCTAGCTATGTGGCCCCGAACACCGGGGAGCTGTTTTTT
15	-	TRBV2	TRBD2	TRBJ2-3	CASSPRAGETDTQYF	TGTGCCAGCAGCCCAAGGGCGGGGGAGACAGATACGCAGTATTTT
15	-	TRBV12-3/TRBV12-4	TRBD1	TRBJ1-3	CASSQDRVYGNTIYF	TGTGCCAGCAGCCAAGACAGGGTGTATGGAAACACCATATATTTT
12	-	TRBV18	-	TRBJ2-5	CASSPQAETQYF	TGTGCCAGCTCACCACAAGCGGAGACCCAGTACTTC
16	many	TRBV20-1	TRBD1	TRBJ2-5	CSARDLRTGVQETQYF	TGCAGTGCTAGAGATCTCCGGACAGGGGTCCAAGAGACCCAGTACTTC
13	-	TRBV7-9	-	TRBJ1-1	CASSLGQTPEAFF	TGTGCCAGCAGCTTAGGTCAAACCCCTGAAGCTTTCTTT